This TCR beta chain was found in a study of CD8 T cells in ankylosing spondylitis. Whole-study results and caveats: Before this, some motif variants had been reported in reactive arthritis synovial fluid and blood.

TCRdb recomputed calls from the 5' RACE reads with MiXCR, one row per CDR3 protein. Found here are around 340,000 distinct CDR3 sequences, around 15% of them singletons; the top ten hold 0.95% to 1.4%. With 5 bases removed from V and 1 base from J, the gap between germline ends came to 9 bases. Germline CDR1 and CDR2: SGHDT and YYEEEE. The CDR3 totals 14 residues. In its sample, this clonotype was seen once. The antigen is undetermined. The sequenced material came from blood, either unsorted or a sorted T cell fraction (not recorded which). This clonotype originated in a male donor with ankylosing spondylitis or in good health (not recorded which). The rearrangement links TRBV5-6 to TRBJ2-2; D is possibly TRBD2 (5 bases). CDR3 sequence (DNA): TGTGCCAGCAGAGAGGGTCTGAACACCGGGGAGCTGTTTTTT. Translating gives CASREGLNTGELFF.